These 24 T cell receptor beta chains share one sample of origin, sequenced in a study of spatial heterogeneity in lung cancer. TCRdb called the 5' RACE reads again in MiXCR, with one record for every CDR3 protein. The repertoire holds some 50,000 distinct CDR3 sequences, with 12% as singletons. Time point defined: sample taken at primary tumor resection. TCRs were sequenced from unsorted whole RNA of tumor, nontumor lung or PBMC. This sample comprised PBMCs, obtained at surgery. Source of these receptors: a female donor with early-stage non-small cell lung cancer.

This clonotype came up many times. This chain connects TRBV28 to TRBJ1-5; D perhaps matches TRBD1 (5 bases). Trimming pared 2 bases from V and 4 bases from J, leaving 9 bases between. CDR3 size: 14 residues. Germline V gene lookup returns CDR1 MDHEN and CDR2 SYDVKM. The CDR3 region has the DNA TGTGCCAGCAGTTTAAGGGGACCGAATCAGCCCCAGCATTTT. This encodes CASSLRGPNQPQHF.

This clonotype was detected only a few times. The genes are TRBV5-6 and TRBJ2-2; TRBD2 agrees at 8 bases. The junction had 9 bases not matched to a gene; V was cut back by 4 bases and J by 7 bases. CDR1 and CDR2 (germline): SGHDT, YYEEEE. The CDR3 has 15 amino acids. The CDR3 reads CASSIRLARGGELFF. In nucleotides, the CDR3 is TGTGCCAGCAGCATACGACTAGCGAGAGGCGGGGAGCTGTTTTTT.

This clonotype came up many times. This rearrangement joins TRBV13 to TRBJ1-4, with TRBD1 as a possible D gene (6 bases). CDR3 size: 14 residues. The germline gives CDR1 PRHDT, CDR2 FYEKMQ (reference sequence). Trimming cost V 3 bases and J 8 bases, with 13 bases left between them. CDR3 DNA: TGTGCCAGCAGCTTGACAGGAGATCGCGAAAAACTGTTTTTT. Its protein is CASSLTGDREKLFF. Filled out from reference TRBV13 and TRBJ1-4, the complete variable domain reads AAGVIQSPRHLIKEKRETATLKCYPIPRHDTVYWYQQGPGQDPQFLISFYEKMQSDKGSIPDRFSAQQFSDYHSELNMSSLELGDSALYFCASSLTGDREKLFFGSGTQLSVL.

This clonotype occurred a few times. This rearrangement joins TRBV20-1 to TRBJ2-1; D possibly matches TRBD1 or TRBD2 (5 bases each). This CDR3 contains 16 residues. Germline-derived CDR1 and CDR2 are DFQATT and SNEGSKA (reference sequence). Trimming pared 3 bases from V and 5 bases from J, leaving 20 bases between. CDR3 coding DNA: TGCAGTGCTAGGCATTGGGACCTAGCTCCAGACAATGAGCAGTTCTTC. The encoded protein is CSARHWDLAPDNEQFF.

This clonotype was found many times. The chain uses TRBV15 and TRBJ1-6; the D is unclear. V lost 0 bases and J lost 0, with 3 bases in between. The germline V gene encodes CDR1 LNHNV and CDR2 YYDKDF (reference sequence). This CDR3 is 15 amino acids long. CDR3 sequence reads: CATSRDRSYNSPLHF. CDR3 in DNA: TGTGCCACCAGCAGAGATCGCTCCTATAATTCACCCCTCCACTTT.

The J gene is TRBJ2-7, the V gene TRBV7-9; a possible D gene is TRBD1 (6 bases). Germline values: CDR1 SEHNR, CDR2 FQNEAQ (reference sequence). Between the trimmed V and J ends, which lost 3 bases and 0 bases, there was a span of 9 bases. The CDR3 runs to 14 residues. The CDR3 bases are TGTGCCAGCAGCTTTGGGGGCAACTCCTACGAGCAGTACTTC. Translation gives CASSFGGNSYEQYF.

This clonotype was counted between two and nine times. Here the CDR3 DNA reads TGTGCCAGCAGTACGACAGGGTCTGGGGCCAACGTCCTGACTTTC. This sequence encodes CASSTTGSGANVLTF. The V call is TRBV12-3 or TRBV12-4, the J call TRBJ2-6; the match to TRBD1 covers 7 bases. Unmatched junction bases numbered 2, after V lost 5 bases and J lost 1 base. The length of the CDR3 is 15 residues.

The chain is built from TRBV19 and TRBJ2-3; D perhaps matches TRBD2 (5 bases). Germline CDR1 is LNHDA and CDR2 is SQIVND (reference sequence). This CDR3 comprises 13 residues. V was cut by 4 bases and J by 4 bases, with 9 bases left in between. CDR3 in amino acids: CASSRKLADTQYF. Written as DNA, the CDR3 is TGTGCCAGTAGTAGAAAACTAGCAGATACGCAGTATTTT.

This clonotype was observed a few times. V usage is TRBV6-6 and J usage is TRBJ2-7, with D possibly TRBD1 on 6 matching bases. From germline, CDR1 is MNHNY and CDR2 SVGAGI (reference sequence). V lost 6 bases and J lost 6, with 12 bases in between. There are 12 residues in the CDR3. Here the CDR3 DNA reads TGTGCCAGCAGAACAGGGAGTAGCGAGCAGTACTTC. Translation: CASRTGSSEQYF.

This clonotype was observed a few times. The chain uses TRBV5-1 and TRBJ1-1; tentative D call: TRBD1 (6 bases). The germline CDR1 and CDR2 sequences are SGHRS and YFSETQ. V lost 4 bases and J 5 bases, leaving 12 bases between the germline ends. This CDR3 is built from 13 residues. The CDR3 DNA reads TGCGCCAGCAGCATTACAGGGTTAACTGAAGCTTTCTTT. Translated, it gives CASSITGLTEAFF.

V is TRBV12-3 or TRBV12-4 and J is TRBJ2-1; 9 bases are shared with TRBD1. The CDR3 contains 16 residues. V dropped 6 bases and J dropped 7; count of bases not matched to a gene: 13. CDR3 coding DNA: TGTGCCAGCAGGGCCTCCCCGGGACAGGGTAGTAATGAGCAGTTCTTC. It codes for CASRASPGQGSNEQFF.

This clonotype occurred a few times. The chain links TRBV4-1 to TRBJ1-1, with TRBD1 as a possible D gene (5 bases). The CDR3 sequence is 15 residues long. V gave up 0 bases and J gave up 1 base, with 9 bases separating them. Germline CDR1 is MGHRA and CDR2 is YSYEKL. CDR3 residues: CASSQERGTNTEAFF. Written as DNA, the CDR3 is TGCGCCAGCAGCCAAGAACGGGGGACGAACACTGAAGCTTTCTTT.

This clonotype was counted between two and nine times. The rearrangement uses TRBV20-1 and TRBJ2-5, with D perhaps matching TRBD1 or TRBD2 (5 bases each). The CDR3 has 15 amino acids. Germline V lookup: CDR1 DFQATT, CDR2 SNEGSKA (reference sequence). The V end was cut by 5 bases, the J end by 5 bases, with 21 bases between. The CDR3 DNA sequence: TGCAGTGCTCGTACCCTTGGGGGTAGTACGGAGACCCAGTACTTC. This translates into CSARTLGGSTETQYF.

This clonotype was seen at least ten times. The chain employs TRBV29-1 and TRBJ1-2; a possible D gene is TRBD1 (6 bases). Germline lookup yields CDR1 SQVTM and CDR2 ANQGSEA. The CDR3 sequence is 12 residues long. V was trimmed by 3 bases and J by 4 bases, leaving 9 bases between them. Written as DNA, the CDR3 is TGCAGCGTTGATCAGGGGACCTATGGCTACACCTTC. This encodes CSVDQGTYGYTF.

This clonotype was detected ten times or more. The V call is TRBV28, the J call TRBJ2-5; D perhaps matches TRBD1 (5 bases). CDR1 is MDHEN, CDR2 SYDVKM, per germline. CDR3 length: 15 residues. V gave up 4 bases and J gave up 2 bases, with 14 bases separating them. CDR3 sequence (DNA): TGTGCCAGCAGTTATCCCGTGGCAGGGCAAGAGACCCAGTACTTC. Its protein product is CASSYPVAGQETQYF. Drawing the rest from reference TRBV28 and TRBJ2-5, the complete variable domain is DVKVTQSSRYLVKRTGEKVFLECVQDMDHENMFWYRQDPGLGLRLIYFSYDVKMKEKGDIPEGYSVSREKKERFSLILESASTNQTSMYLCASSYPVAGQETQYFGPGTRLLVL.

This clonotype was seen a few times. The chain uses TRBV20-1 and TRBJ2-3; D is possibly TRBD2 (6 bases). The CDR3 totals 15 residues. With 1 base removed from V and 3 bases from J, the gap between germline ends came to 14 bases. Per the germline V gene, CDR1 is DFQATT and CDR2 is SNEGSKA (reference sequence). The CDR3 is CSARAGGVLTDTQYF. For the CDR3, the DNA is TGCAGTGCTAGAGCGGGCGGGGTTCTGACAGATACGCAGTATTTT.

V and J are TRBV20-1 and TRBJ1-1; D is perhaps TRBD1 (6 bases). V was trimmed by 6 bases and J by 5 bases, leaving 19 bases between them. The CDR3 consists of 14 residues. The germline gives CDR1 DFQATT, CDR2 SNEGSKA (reference sequence). In DNA, the CDR3 is TGCAGTGCCTCCCTAGGGGGGGCGGGGACTGAAGCTTTCTTT. Amino acid sequence: CSASLGGAGTEAFF.

For the CDR3, the DNA is TGTGCCAGCTCACCACCGCTGACGAACACTGAAGCTTTCTTT. Translated: CASSPPLTNTEAFF. This chain uses TRBV18 with TRBJ1-1; D not resolved. The CDR3 runs to 14 residues. The germline CDR1 and CDR2 sequences are KGHSH and LQKENI. The V and J ends lost 0 bases and 1 base respectively, with 6 bases between them.

This clonotype occurred a few times. V gene TRBV2 combines with J gene TRBJ2-7; a possible D gene is TRBD2 (6 bases). Trimming cost V 2 bases and J 4 bases, with 12 bases left between them. The CDR3 has 14 amino acids. CDR1 SNHLY and CDR2 FYNNEI come from the germline V gene. The CDR3 nucleotides are TGTGCCAGCAGTGAACAGGGCCGGGGGTACGAGCAGTACTTC. Amino acids: CASSEQGRGYEQYF.

Many counts were recorded for this clonotype. V is TRBV7-9 and J is TRBJ1-4; TRBD1 agrees at 9 bases. The germline CDR1 and CDR2 sequences are SEHNR and FQNEAQ (reference sequence). The junction had 11 bases not matched to a gene; V was cut back by 5 bases and J by 10 bases. This CDR3 has 15 residues. This CDR3 reads CASSETGGASGKLFF. The DNA for the CDR3 is TGTGCCAGCAGCGAAACAGGGGGCGCGTCTGGAAAACTGTTTTTT.

Turning to this clonotype: The junction does not match germline at one end; this may be a read error. The chain combines TRBV7-7 with TRBJ1-4, with D unclear. CDR1 is SSHAT and CDR2 is FNYEAQ in the germline V gene (reference sequence). The CDR3 sequence is 13 residues long. CDR3 residues: CASSLGTNEKLFF. The CDR3 region has the DNA TGTGCTAGCAGCTTAGGGACTAATGAAAAACTGTTTTTT.

The chain joins TRBV6-5 to TRBJ2-7, with 7 nucleotides matching TRBD1. This CDR3 is 14 amino acids long. Trimming at V came to 9 bases and at J to 4 bases, leaving 12 bases not matched to a gene. Germline CDR1 MNHEY, CDR2 SVGAGI. Here the CDR3 DNA reads TGTGCCAGTGCAAGGGGGCAGGGGTATTACGAGCAGTACTTC. Translation: CASARGQGYYEQYF.

This clonotype was detected only a few times. V is TRBV6-2 or TRBV6-3 and J is TRBJ2-3; D is ambiguous. V lost 6 bases and J lost 2, with 6 bases in between. Germline V lookup: CDR1 MNHEY, CDR2 SVGEGT. This CDR3 has 12 amino acids. CDR3 sequence (DNA): TGTGCCAGCAGCGACTTCACAGATACGCAGTATTTT. It yields the protein CASSDFTDTQYF.

The rearrangement joins TRBV19 to TRBJ2-1; the D is unclear. The germline gives CDR1 LNHDA, CDR2 SQIVND (reference sequence). Trimming cost V 3 bases and J 3 bases, with 12 bases left between them. The CDR3 covers 15 residues. The DNA of the CDR3 is TGTGCCAGTAGTATGGTCCATGCCGGCTACAATGAGCAGTTCTTC. This translates into CASSMVHAGYNEQFF. Filled out from reference TRBV19 and TRBJ2-1, the complete variable domain reads DGGITQSPKYLFRKEGQNVTLSCEQNLNHDAMYWYRQDPGQGLRLIYYSQIVNDFQKGDIAEGYSVSREKKESFPLTVTSAQKNPTAFYLCASSMVHAGYNEQFFGPGTRLTVL.